The 27 T cell receptor beta chains below were found in one sample sequenced in a study of blood T cells in healthy people across ages. Alongside a J-beta primer mix, a sample-barcoded 5' primer served in a second PCR lasting about 6 to 12 cycles. One entry per CDR3 protein results from TCRdb running MiXCR on the 5' RACE reads. Altogether about 900,000 distinct CDR3 sequences are present, around 46% being singletons, with the ten largest covering 13%. The source material was blood. The receptors were gathered from a young man in good health.

This clonotype appeared a few times. J is TRBJ2-3 and V is TRBV20-1, with TRBD2 as a possible D gene (7 bases). Germline CDR1 DFQATT, CDR2 SNEGSKA (reference sequence). V was clipped by 1 base and J by 5 bases, with 13 bases between them. CDR3 length: 14 residues. The CDR3 here is CSARGGGALDTQYF. The CDR3 coding sequence is TGCAGTGCTAGAGGTGGGGGGGCCCTAGATACGCAGTATTTT.

This clonotype came up a few times. The chain links TRBV5-5 to TRBJ2-7; D tentatively reads TRBD1 or TRBD2 (5 bases each). The germline V gene encodes CDR1 SGHKS and CDR2 YYEKEE (reference sequence). The CDR3 has 15 amino acids. Trimming pared 3 bases from V and 0 bases from J, leaving 13 bases between. CDR3 sequence: CASSSGPAPSYEQYF. The CDR3 region has the DNA TGTGCCAGCAGCTCGGGACCAGCCCCCTCCTACGAGCAGTACTTC.

The genes are TRBV11-2 and TRBJ2-1, with 8 bases matching TRBD1. Germline lookup yields CDR1 SGHAT and CDR2 FQNNGV. The CDR3 length is 15 residues. The V gene end was trimmed by 5 bases and the J gene end by 2 bases; junction bases not matched to a gene: 5. The CDR3 DNA reads TGTGCCAGCAGCCAAGGACAGGGTACCTACAATGAGCAGTTCTTC. Translating gives CASSQGQGTYNEQFF.

The rearrangement links TRBV6-1 to TRBJ2-1, with D maybe TRBD1 (6 bases). V shed 3 bases and J shed 12 bases, with 15 bases lying between them. CDR1 is MNHNS, CDR2 SASEGT, per germline. The CDR3 runs 13 residues. This CDR3 reads CASSEGAGIGQFF. The CDR3 nucleotides read TGTGCCAGCAGTGAGGGGGCCGGTATCGGGCAGTTCTTC.

The rearrangement links TRBV2 to TRBJ1-1; unclear D gene. Germline V gene data show CDR1 as SNHLY and CDR2 as FYNNEI. Between the trimmed V and J ends, which lost 3 bases and 1 base, there was a span of 3 bases. The CDR3 loop spans 12 amino acids. The CDR3 region is CASSDQNTEAFF. The CDR3 coding sequence is TGTGCCAGCAGTGATCAGAACACTGAAGCTTTCTTT.

This rearrangement joins TRBV27 to TRBJ1-2; 7 bases are a match to TRBD1. The CDR3 is 14 amino acids. Per the germline V gene, CDR1 is MNHEY and CDR2 is SMNVEV (reference sequence). Trimming took 8 bases from V and 8 from J; bases not matched to a gene: 14. The CDR3 sequence: CASGLLTGTRGYTF. DNA for the CDR3: TGTGCCAGCGGTCTTTTGACAGGGACTAGGGGCTACACCTTC.

This chain connects TRBV7-9 to TRBJ2-5; D may be TRBD1 (5 bases). The CDR3 has 13 residues. Germline V CDR1 and CDR2: SEHNR, FQNEAQ (reference sequence). Trimming left V 1 base short and J 13 bases short, with 16 bases between. The DNA of the CDR3 is TGTGCCAGCAGCTTAGACAGGCCCGTCCCTTGGTACTTC. It codes for CASSLDRPVPWYF.

This clonotype has a handful of counts. The chain is built from TRBV6-5 and TRBJ2-7, with 11 positions matching TRBD2. The J segment lost 1 base and the V segment lost 5 bases, leaving 7 bases of the junction unmatched. This CDR3 is 16 amino acids long. CDR1 is MNHEY, CDR2 SVGAGI, per germline. DNA for the CDR3: TGTGCCAGCAGTGGACCCCTAGCGGGGGGTTCCTACGAGCAGTACTTC. This gives the protein CASSGPLAGGSYEQYF.

J is TRBJ2-3 and V is TRBV6-5, with D possibly being TRBD1 or TRBD2 (6 bases each). The length of the CDR3 is 14 residues. Trimming removed 5 bases from V and 6 bases from J, with 15 bases in between. Germline values: CDR1 MNHEY, CDR2 SVGAGI. The CDR3 spells CASSVSGGGDTQYF. The CDR3 DNA reads as TGTGCCAGCAGTGTTTCCGGGGGCGGTGATACGCAGTATTTT.

This clonotype has more than one count but fewer than ten. The chain uses TRBV12-3 or TRBV12-4 and TRBJ2-1; no firm D call. The CDR3 covers 12 residues. V lost 6 bases to trimming and J lost 5 bases, with 8 bases between them. CDR3 residues: CASRVADNEQFF. The CDR3 coding sequence is TGTGCCAGCAGGGTCGCGGACAATGAGCAGTTCTTC.

This clonotype came up a few times. The gene calls are TRBV4-3 and TRBJ2-1; 7 bases are a match to TRBD2. After removal of 1 base from V and 1 base from J, the junction contained 4 bases not matched to a gene. The germline gives CDR1 LGHNA, CDR2 YSLEER. The CDR3 is made up of 16 amino acids. CDR3 DNA: TGCGCCAGCAGCCAAGGTGCTAGCGGATCCTACAATGAGCAGTTCTTC. This codes for CASSQGASGSYNEQFF.

This clonotype was counted once. The rearrangement joins TRBV4-1 to TRBJ2-3; D is undetermined. Germline V gene data show CDR1 as MGHRA and CDR2 as YSYEKL. CDR3 length equals 15 residues. The V and J ends lost 2 bases and 2 bases respectively, with 11 bases between them. The DNA for the CDR3 is TGCGCCAGCAGCCAACCAGCAACTAACACAGATACGCAGTATTTT. It codes for CASSQPATNTDTQYF.

V usage is TRBV6-6 and J usage is TRBJ1-2; 7 nucleotides line up with TRBD1. V was pared by 5 bases and J by 2 bases, with 8 bases of the junction left unmatched. Germline V CDR1 and CDR2: MNHNY, SVGAGI (reference sequence). The CDR3 runs 15 residues. The CDR3 protein is CASSTLTGENYGYTF. The CDR3 DNA sequence: TGTGCCAGCAGTACCCTAACAGGGGAGAACTATGGCTACACCTTC.

The chain joins TRBV12-3 or TRBV12-4 to TRBJ2-7; D possibly uses TRBD1 or TRBD2 (5 bases each). Trimming shortened V by 6 bases and J by 2 bases, and 14 bases separated the two germline ends. The CDR3 length is 14 residues. The CDR3 coding sequence is TGTGCCAGCAGATCCGAGGGACGCCCCTACGAGCAGTACTTC. This sequence encodes CASRSEGRPYEQYF.

This chain uses TRBV5-1 with TRBJ2-5; tentative D call: TRBD2 (6 bases). The CDR3 has 14 amino acids. Germline CDR1 is SGHRS and CDR2 is YFSETQ. V shed 4 bases and J shed 3 bases, with 13 bases lying between them. CDR3 DNA sequence: TGCGCCAGCAGCGCGGGACCTAACAAAGAGACCCAGTACTTC. It codes for CASSAGPNKETQYF.

This clonotype showed up just a few times. V and J are TRBV12-3 or TRBV12-4 and TRBJ2-5; the D is unclear. The CDR3 extends over 14 amino acids. The V and J ends lost 6 bases and 1 base respectively, with 12 bases between them. The CDR3 sequence: CASRFLGGQETQYF. For the CDR3, the DNA is TGTGCCAGCAGGTTCCTGGGCGGCCAAGAGACCCAGTACTTC.

The gene calls are TRBV20-1 and TRBJ2-6; 12 bases align to TRBD1. Per germline, CDR1 DFQATT and CDR2 SNEGSKA (reference sequence). V gave up 5 bases and J gave up 0 bases; unmatched junction bases: 5. The CDR3 spans 17 residues. CDR3 nucleotides: TGCAGTGCTCGTCGGGACAGGGGGCGCTCTGGGGCCAACGTCCTGACTTTC. It specifies CSARRDRGRSGANVLTF.

This sequence joins TRBV18 and TRBJ2-1, with D perhaps matching TRBD1 or TRBD2 (5 bases each). Germline V gene lookup returns CDR1 KGHSH and CDR2 LQKENI. This CDR3 is built from 16 residues. Trimming stripped 0 bases from V and 5 bases from J, with 14 bases between. CDR3 residues: CASSPPRGDAHNEQFF. The CDR3 coding sequence is TGTGCCAGCTCACCACCACGTGGGGACGCCCACAATGAGCAGTTCTTC.

This clonotype was counted many times. The chain has TRBV27 and TRBJ2-1; D gene ambiguous. The V and J ends lost 8 bases and 2 bases respectively, with 4 bases between them. CDR1 MNHEY and CDR2 SMNVEV come from the germline V gene (reference sequence). The CDR3 is made up of 11 amino acids. CDR3 sequence: CASGTYNEQFF. Written as DNA, the CDR3 is TGTGCCAGCGGGACCTACAATGAGCAGTTCTTC.

This clonotype came up once. This chain joins TRBV20-1 and TRBJ2-4, with TRBD1 identical over 11 bases. The CDR3 loop spans 15 amino acids. Germline CDR1 is DFQATT and CDR2 is SNEGSKA (reference sequence). Losses at the gene ends were 5 bases for V and 2 bases for J; bases not matched to a gene: 5. The CDR3 reads CSAGGTGGTKNIQYF. The CDR3 region has the DNA TGCAGTGCTGGGGGGACAGGGGGAACCAAAAACATTCAGTACTTC.

The chain links TRBV20-1 to TRBJ2-1; 11 bases are a match to TRBD2. The end of the DNA fits TRBJ2-7 better, so the J call may be wrong. Per the germline V gene, CDR1 is DFQATT and CDR2 is SNEGSKA (reference sequence). CDR3 length: 16 residues. The CDR3 protein is CSAVPGLAVSYNEQYF. The CDR3 region has the DNA TGCAGTGCAGTACCGGGACTAGCGGTTTCCTACAATGAGCAGTACTTC.

This chain uses TRBV28 with TRBJ2-2; 7 positions match TRBD1. Per the germline V gene, CDR1 is MDHEN and CDR2 is SYDVKM. V was pared by 7 bases and J by 4 bases, with 6 bases of the junction left unmatched. The length of the CDR3 is 14 residues. The CDR3 reads CASISGTATGELFF. CDR3 nucleotides: TGTGCCAGCATTTCCGGGACAGCCACCGGGGAGCTGTTTTTT.

The chain is built from TRBV4-1 and TRBJ1-4; D call uncertain. This CDR3 contains 15 residues. Trimming removed 4 bases from V and 10 bases from J, with 19 bases in between. Germline CDR1 MGHRA, CDR2 YSYEKL. CDR3 DNA sequence: TGCGCCAGCAGCCTCAACGGACTACTGTTGAGAAAACTGTTTTTT. It translates to CASSLNGLLLRKLFF.

This chain links TRBV6-2 or TRBV6-3 with TRBJ2-1; possible D gene TRBD2, 5 bases. V lost 8 bases to trimming and J lost 6 bases, with 8 bases between them. This CDR3 is 11 amino acids long. In germline, CDR1 is MNHEY, CDR2 SVGEGT. The CDR3 reads CASGLANEQFF. CDR3 coding DNA: TGTGCCAGCGGCCTAGCCAATGAGCAGTTCTTC.

Worth noting for this clonotype: At one end the junction does not follow the germline gene, possibly because of a read error. The chain uses TRBV28 and TRBJ2-5; D is tentatively TRBD1 or TRBD2 (6 bases each). CDR1 is MDHEN and CDR2 is SYDVKM in the germline V gene. The CDR3 has 13 amino acids. The DNA for the CDR3 is TGTGCCAGTAGTTTTCAGGGGAGGGAGACCCAGTACTTC. Translation: CASSFQGRETQYF.

J is TRBJ2-5 and V is TRBV20-1, with 9 bases matching TRBD1. The V segment lost 0 bases and the J segment 2 bases; nucleotides outside the gene matches: 4. This CDR3 region has 15 residues. CDR1 is DFQATT, CDR2 SNEGSKA, per germline (reference sequence). CDR3 nucleotides: TGCAGTGCTAGAGATTTGGGACAGGGACAAGAGACCCAGTACTTC. This codes for CSARDLGQGQETQYF.

Details on this clonotype: A much larger clone sits a single nucleotide away, making a read error possible. The chain links TRBV7-2 to TRBJ2-1, with 7 bases matching TRBD1. The germline V gene encodes CDR1 SGHTA and CDR2 FQGNSA. This CDR3 is 15 amino acids long. With 1 base clipped from V and 3 bases from J, the junction kept 3 bases outside the gene matches. For the CDR3, the DNA is TGTGCCAGCAGCTTAGGACAGGGATTCTACAATGAGCAGTTCTTC. Translating gives CASSLGQGFYNEQFF.